The T cell receptor beta chain under discussion was sequenced for a study of technical replicates of blood from a few donors. Germline V gives CDR1 SNHLY, CDR2 FYNNEI. V was trimmed by 7 bases and J by 1 base, leaving 12 bases between them. The CDR3 length is 14 residues. The data were produced by immunoSEQ multiplex PCR, yet TCRdb's version contains in-frame clones alone and is incomplete. The data hold approximately 100,000 clones, with 90% to 96% observed a single time. This receptor was obtained from a human donor in good health. Source material: T cells isolated from PBMCs. The gene calls are TRBV2 and TRBJ2-3; no reliable D call. CDR3 sequence: CASIARSGTDTQYF. CDR3 in DNA: TGTGCCAGCATTGCCCGGTCGGGCACAGATACGCAGTATTTT.